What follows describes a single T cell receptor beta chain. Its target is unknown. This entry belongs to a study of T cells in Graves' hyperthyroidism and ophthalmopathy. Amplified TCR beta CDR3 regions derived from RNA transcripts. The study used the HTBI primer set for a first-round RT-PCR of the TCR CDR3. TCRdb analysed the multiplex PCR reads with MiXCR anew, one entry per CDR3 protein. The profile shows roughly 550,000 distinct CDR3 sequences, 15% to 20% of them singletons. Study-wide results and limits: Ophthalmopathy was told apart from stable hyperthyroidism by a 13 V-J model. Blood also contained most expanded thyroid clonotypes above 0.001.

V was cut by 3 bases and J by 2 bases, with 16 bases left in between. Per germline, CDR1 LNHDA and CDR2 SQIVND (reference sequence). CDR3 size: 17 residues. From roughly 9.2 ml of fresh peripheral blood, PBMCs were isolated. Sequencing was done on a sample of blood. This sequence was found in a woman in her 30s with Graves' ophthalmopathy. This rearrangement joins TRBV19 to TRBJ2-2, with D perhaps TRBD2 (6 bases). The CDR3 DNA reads TGTGCCAGTAGTATGGGGAGAACCGGGGGAAACACCGGGGAGCTGTTTTTT. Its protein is CASSMGRTGGNTGELFF.